Below, 29 T cell receptor beta chains from the same sample are listed, as sequenced in a study of cytomegalovirus exposure and HLA in healthy donors. The PCR ran on 60 Vbeta and 13 Jbeta primers. Repertoires were generated with immunoSEQ multiplex PCR, while TCRdb's copy carries only in-frame clones and drops some. The sample includes 130,000 or so clones, roughly 82% of them seen just once. The material sequenced was PBMCs. Receptors originate from a woman aged 18-29 years in good health and CMV-seropositive.

The J gene is TRBJ2-5, the V gene TRBV7-2, with D unclear. Judging by the DNA end, TRBJ2-7 fits better; the J call may be wrong. The CDR3 totals 12 residues. CDR1 is SGHTA and CDR2 is FQGNSA in the germline V gene. CDR3 sequence: CASSFISYEQYF. In DNA form, the CDR3 reads TGTGCCAGCAGCTTCATCTCCTACGAGCAGTACTTC.

The V and J genes are TRBV7-2 and TRBJ2-5; 8 bases map to TRBD2. Germline trimming cut 5 bases from V and 1 base from J; bases unmatched to any gene: 6. This CDR3 is 15 amino acids long. CDR1 SGHTA and CDR2 FQGNSA come from the germline V gene. The CDR3 loop reads CASSPFGGAQETQYF. CDR3 bases: TGTGCCAGCAGCCCCTTCGGGGGGGCCCAAGAGACCCAGTACTTC.

The rearrangement links TRBV2 to TRBJ1-3; 8 bases are a match to TRBD1. Trimming cost V 2 bases and J 0 bases; bases outside gene matches: 0. Germline CDR1 reads SNHLY; CDR2 reads FYNNEI. The CDR3 is 15 amino acids. CDR3 amino acids: CASSETGGSGNTIYF. For the CDR3, the DNA is TGTGCCAGCAGTGAAACAGGGGGCTCTGGAAACACCATATATTTT.

The chain employs TRBV27 and TRBJ2-7; weak D call: TRBD1 (6 bases). The CDR3 consists of 15 residues. Germline V gene data show CDR1 as MNHEY and CDR2 as SMNVEV (reference sequence). V was cut by 4 bases and J by 2 bases, with 15 bases left in between. The CDR3, as DNA: TGTGCCAGCAGTTCCCTCCAGGGGAAACCCTACGAGCAGTACTTC. Protein sequence: CASSSLQGKPYEQYF.

The chain couples TRBV5-1 to TRBJ2-3; possibly TRBD2 for D (5 bases). Per germline, CDR1 SGHRS and CDR2 YFSETQ. With 0 bases removed from V and 4 bases from J, the gap between germline ends came to 15 bases. The CDR3 totals 16 residues. The CDR3: CASSLGGDARADTQYF. In DNA, the CDR3 is TGCGCCAGCAGCTTGGGGGGAGATGCGAGAGCAGATACGCAGTATTTT.

V usage is TRBV6-1 and J usage is TRBJ2-3; 8 bases map to TRBD2. The V and J ends lost 2 bases and 1 base, in that order; junction bases with no gene match: 8. This CDR3 is 17 amino acids long. CDR1 is MNHNS and CDR2 is SASEGT in the germline V gene. The CDR3 here is CASSEFLPGGGTDTQYF. CDR3 DNA sequence: TGTGCCAGCAGTGAATTCCTCCCCGGGGGGGGCACAGATACGCAGTATTTT.

The chain couples TRBV27 to TRBJ2-7; 8 bases line up with TRBD2. The CDR3 loop spans 14 amino acids. Germline values: CDR1 MNHEY, CDR2 SMNVEV (reference sequence). Trimming removed 6 bases from V and 0 bases from J; junction bases left unmatched: 4. CDR3 DNA sequence: TGTGCCAGCAGCCCTAGCGGGTCCTCCTACGAGCAGTACTTC. Translation: CASSPSGSSYEQYF.

This sequence joins TRBV28 and TRBJ1-1, with 9 nucleotides matching TRBD1. CDR3 length: 12 amino acids. Germline loops: CDR1 MDHEN, CDR2 SYDVKM. The V segment lost 9 bases and the J segment 4 bases; nucleotides outside the gene matches: 3. CDR3 sequence (DNA): TGTGCCAGTCGGGACAGGGTCACTGAAGCTTTCTTT. The encoded protein is CASRDRVTEAFF.

V usage is TRBV27 and J usage is TRBJ2-7; the match to TRBD1 covers 10 bases. V shed 5 bases and J 4 bases; nucleotides not matched to a gene: 8. Germline CDR1 and CDR2: MNHEY and SMNVEV (reference sequence). This CDR3 has 15 amino acids. This chain's CDR3 is CASSAPGTGVYEQYF. CDR3 in DNA: TGTGCCAGCAGTGCGCCCGGGACAGGGGTTTACGAGCAGTACTTC.

The rearrangement links TRBV10-3 to TRBJ1-2, with D maybe TRBD1 (6 bases). V lost 7 bases, J lost 8 bases, and 17 bases lay in between. The CDR3 loop spans 13 amino acids. In germline, CDR1 is ENHRY, CDR2 SYGVKD. The CDR3 reads CAITPGGQGGYTF. The CDR3 nucleotides are TGTGCCATCACTCCGGGGGGACAAGGCGGCTACACCTTC.

The chain carries TRBV19 and TRBJ2-2; D gene unclear. CDR1 and CDR2 (germline): LNHDA, SQIVND (reference sequence). The CDR3 is made up of 11 amino acids. V was shortened by 7 bases and J by 6 bases, with 6 bases between the two germline ends. CDR3 DNA: TGTGCCAGTACTGGGCCCGGGGAGCTGTTTTTT. Its translation is CASTGPGELFF.

This sequence joins TRBV4-2 and TRBJ2-3; 8 bases are a match to TRBD2. From germline, CDR1 is LGHNA and CDR2 YNFKEQ. Unmatched junction bases numbered 4, after V lost 0 bases and J lost 2 bases. CDR3 length: 16 amino acids. DNA of the CDR3: TGTGCCAGCAGCCAAGAGCGCGGGGGGCCCACAGATACGCAGTATTTT. As protein: CASSQERGGPTDTQYF.

In this sample, this clone turned up once. V usage is TRBV6-6 and J usage is TRBJ1-2; 9 nucleotides match TRBD1. The germline V gene has CDR1 MNHNY and CDR2 SVGAGI (reference sequence). The CDR3 sequence is 13 residues long. V shed 4 bases and J 7 bases; nucleotides not matched to a gene: 4. CDR3 in amino acids: CASSLGTGSGYTF. The CDR3 region has the DNA TGTGCCAGCAGTTTGGGGACAGGGTCTGGCTACACCTTC.

V and J are TRBV6-4 and TRBJ2-1, with 7 bases that match TRBD2. V was pared by 0 bases and J by 6 bases, with 11 bases of the junction left unmatched. The CDR3 runs to 17 residues. Looked up from germline, CDR1 is MRHNA and CDR2 is SNTAGT. The CDR3 DNA sequence: TGTGCCAGCAGTGACTCGAAGGCTGGGGGGGAGGTCAATGAGCAGTTCTTC. This codes for CASSDSKAGGEVNEQFF.

A few counts support this clone. The rearrangement links TRBV28 to TRBJ2-7; D might be TRBD1 (5 bases). The germline V gene encodes CDR1 MDHEN and CDR2 SYDVKM. Trimming took off 4 bases at V and 2 bases at J, with 15 bases between the two ends. The CDR3 has 15 amino acids. For the CDR3, the DNA is TGTGCCAGCAGTTCCTTAAATGGGGCGACCTACGAGCAGTACTTC. It yields the protein CASSSLNGATYEQYF.

This chain joins TRBV21-1 and TRBJ2-1; the table's TRBD2 call for D was not verified on the DNA. TRBV21-1 is recorded as a pseudogene. The CDR3 length is 11 residues. The CDR3 coding sequence is TGTGCCAGCACAGGAGGGACCCCCGCCTTCTTC. Translation gives CASTGGTPAFF.

CDR3 DNA: TGTGCCAGCAGTTACGGGGGGGGCCAGTACTTC. Translating gives CASSYGGGQYF. The chain carries TRBV6-5 and TRBJ2-7; a weak D match, TRBD2 (7 bases). CDR3 size: 11 residues. V lost 2 bases, J lost 10 bases, and 9 bases lay in between. Per germline, CDR1 MNHEY and CDR2 SVGAGI.

The chain is built from TRBV5-4 and TRBJ1-2, with a possible D match to TRBD1 (5 bases). CDR1 SGHNT and CDR2 YYREEE come from the germline V gene (reference sequence). The CDR3 sequence is 11 residues long. Trimming cost V 5 bases and J 6 bases, with 8 bases left between them. The CDR3 spells CASRLGDGYTF. CDR3 sequence (DNA): TGTGCCAGCAGATTAGGGGATGGCTACACCTTC.

The CDR3 spells CASSLEVATPEAFF. CDR3 nucleotide sequence: TGTGCCAGCAGCTTGGAAGTAGCTACACCTGAAGCTTTCTTT. V usage is TRBV5-4 and J usage is TRBJ1-1; D is ambiguous. Looked up from germline, CDR1 is SGHNT and CDR2 is YYREEE (reference sequence). This CDR3 has 14 amino acids. Trimming took off 0 bases at V and 6 bases at J, with 12 bases between the two ends.

Notes on this clone: Other DNA sequences within the sample encode an identical CDR3. V gene TRBV6-1 combines with J gene TRBJ1-1; D not resolved. The CDR3 covers 11 residues. Germline assignment: CDR1 MNHNS and CDR2 SASEGT. V lost 4 bases and J 8 bases, leaving 8 bases between the germline ends. The CDR3 region is CASSVSREAFF. In DNA form, the CDR3 reads TGTGCCAGCAGTGTTTCCAGAGAAGCTTTCTTT.

The chain joins TRBV27 to TRBJ1-1; D is undetermined. The germline V gene encodes CDR1 MNHEY and CDR2 SMNVEV (reference sequence). The CDR3 has 15 residues. V was trimmed by 3 bases and J by 2 bases, leaving 13 bases between them. CDR3 sequence reads: CASSFGRRENTEAFF. The CDR3 region has the DNA TGTGCCAGCAGTTTCGGGAGGCGGGAAAACACTGAAGCTTTCTTT.

The chain couples TRBV28 to TRBJ2-3; 8 nucleotides match TRBD1. Germline V lookup: CDR1 MDHEN, CDR2 SYDVKM. V shed 5 bases, J shed 3 bases, and the junction held 10 bases outside the gene matches. CDR3 length: 16 residues. Here the CDR3 reads CASSPLGDRSTDTQYF. In DNA, the CDR3 is TGTGCCAGCAGTCCCCTGGGGGACAGGTCGACAGATACGCAGTATTTT.

The chain joins TRBV5-4 to TRBJ2-6, with a tentative D call TRBD2 (6 bases). This CDR3 spans 14 amino acids. Germline CDR1 reads SGHNT; CDR2 reads YYREEE (reference sequence). The V end lost 4 bases, the J end lost 3 bases, and 8 bases lay between the germline ends. CDR3 DNA: TGTGCCAGCAGCGGAGGGTTTGGGGCCAACGTCCTGACTTTC. Its protein product is CASSGGFGANVLTF.

A few counts support this clone. The chain joins TRBV6-5 to TRBJ1-2; D may be TRBD1 (6 bases). The V and J ends lost 2 bases and 7 bases respectively, with 11 bases between them. The CDR3 has 13 residues. From germline, CDR1 is MNHEY and CDR2 SVGAGI. The DNA of the CDR3 is TGTGCCAGCAGTTACGAGGGGGATGCTGGCTACACCTTC. This codes for CASSYEGDAGYTF.

The chain joins TRBV7-9 to TRBJ2-7; D is possibly TRBD1 (6 bases). Between the trimmed V and J ends, which lost 1 base and 0 bases, there was a span of 7 bases. CDR1 is SEHNR, CDR2 FQNEAQ, per germline (reference sequence). The CDR3 has 14 residues. As DNA, the CDR3 is TGTGCCAGCAGCTTAGTACAGGGCTCCTACGAGCAGTACTTC. This sequence encodes CASSLVQGSYEQYF.

This chain uses TRBV7-9 with TRBJ2-5, with 8 bases matching TRBD2. Germline values: CDR1 SEHNR, CDR2 FQNEAQ (reference sequence). Trimming at V came to 6 bases and at J to 5 bases, leaving 8 bases not matched to a gene. The CDR3 contains 14 residues. The CDR3 DNA follows: TGTGCCAGCAGTTCTCCGGGACTAGGGGAGACCCAGTACTTC. Residues: CASSSPGLGETQYF.

V is TRBV10-3 and J is TRBJ2-3, with D possibly being TRBD2 (6 bases). The germline CDR1 and CDR2 sequences are ENHRY and SYGVKD. There are 12 residues in the CDR3. V was shortened by 9 bases and J by 5 bases, with 12 bases between the two germline ends. This CDR3 is CAIGGRQDTQYF. The CDR3 bases are TGTGCCATAGGAGGGCGCCAAGATACGCAGTATTTT.

The chain links TRBV7-2 to TRBJ1-1, with unresolved D. Germline values: CDR1 SGHTA, CDR2 FQGNSA. CDR3 length equals 13 residues. Trimming shortened V by 3 bases and J by 4 bases, and 9 bases separated the two germline ends. Written as DNA, the CDR3 is TGTGCCAGCAGCTTTCGGCGGGGCACTGAAGCTTTCTTT. This codes for CASSFRRGTEAFF.

The gene calls are TRBV6-1 and TRBJ2-1, with 12 bases that match TRBD2. This CDR3 is built from 18 residues. CDR1 is MNHNS and CDR2 is SASEGT in the germline V gene. Losses at the gene ends were 0 bases for V and 0 bases for J; bases not matched to a gene: 3. The CDR3 loop reads CASSEAGLAGNSYNEQFF. In nucleotides, the CDR3 is TGTGCCAGCAGTGAAGCGGGACTAGCGGGCAACTCCTACAATGAGCAGTTCTTC.